These 10 T cell receptor beta chains were sequenced from one sample in a study of cytomegalovirus exposure and HLA in healthy donors. A multiplex PCR was run with 60 Vbeta primers and 13 Jbeta primers. Here immunoSEQ multiplex PCR was the method, and the copy in TCRdb shows in-frame clones only, minus some. The profile shows 300,000 or so clones, 80% to 90% of them singletons. The sequencing sample was made of PBMCs. All receptors come from a woman aged 40-49 years in good health and CMV-seropositive.

Concerning this clone: Germline is not matched at one junction end, which may reflect a read error. The chain employs TRBV7-9 and TRBJ1-2; 9 nucleotides agree with TRBD1. From germline, CDR1 is SEHNR and CDR2 FQNEAQ (reference sequence). The CDR3 is 17 residues long. The CDR3 spells CSSSPLQGAQDLYGYTF. The CDR3 region has the DNA TGTTCCAGCAGCCCACTACAGGGGGCCCAAGACCTCTATGGCTACACCTTC. Full variable domain (missing parts from reference TRBV7-9 and TRBJ1-2): DTGVSQNPRHKITKRGQNVTFRCDPISEHNRLYWYRQTLGQGPEFLTYFQNEAQLEKSRLLSDRFSAERPKGSFSTLEIQRTEQGDSAMYLCSSSPLQGAQDLYGYTFGSGTRLTVV.

The CDR3 loop is CSARDREQFF. For the CDR3, the DNA is TGCAGTGCTAGAGATCGTGAGCAGTTCTTC. V and J are TRBV20-1 and TRBJ2-1; the D is unclear. With 0 bases removed from V and 9 bases from J, the gap between germline ends came to 3 bases. This CDR3 has 10 residues. Germline lookup yields CDR1 DFQATT and CDR2 SNEGSKA (reference sequence).

The chain recombines TRBV13 with TRBJ2-7; 7 bases agree with TRBD1. The germline CDR1 and CDR2 sequences are PRHDT and FYEKMQ (reference sequence). The CDR3 covers 14 residues. V trimming: 5 bases; J trimming: 4 bases; junction bases outside the gene matches: 8. Here the CDR3 DNA reads TGTGCCAGCAGCCCGTCCGACAGGGCTTACGAGCAGTACTTC. Translating gives CASSPSDRAYEQYF.

The genes are TRBV2 and TRBJ2-7; D call uncertain. The V and J ends lost 0 bases and 7 bases respectively, with 19 bases between them. Germline V lookup: CDR1 SNHLY, CDR2 FYNNEI. The CDR3 runs 16 residues. This CDR3 is CASSEALRLGRQEQYF. CDR3 sequence (DNA): TGTGCCAGCAGTGAAGCGCTTCGTCTGGGCCGTCAGGAGCAGTACTTC.

The chain links TRBV4-3 to TRBJ2-5; D call uncertain. The DNA end lines up better with TRBJ2-7; the J call may be wrong. Germline V CDR1 and CDR2: LGHNA, YSLEER. The CDR3 is made up of 13 amino acids. The DNA for the CDR3 is TGCGCCAGCAGCCACAGGATAACCTACGAGCAGTACTTC. Encoded protein: CASSHRITYEQYF.

The chain links TRBV28 to TRBJ1-3; 7 bases are shared with TRBD1. V dropped 4 bases and J dropped 2; count of bases not matched to a gene: 5. The CDR3 has 15 residues. In germline, CDR1 is MDHEN, CDR2 SYDVKM. CDR3 sequence reads: CASSWGQKPGNTIYF. Here the CDR3 DNA reads TGTGCCAGCAGTTGGGGACAGAAACCTGGAAACACCATATATTTT.

The V and J genes are TRBV7-2 and TRBJ2-5, with a possible D match to TRBD1 (5 bases). Germline-derived CDR1 and CDR2 are SGHTA and FQGNSA. This CDR3 comprises 15 residues. The V end lost 0 bases, the J end lost 1 base, and 9 bases lay between the germline ends. The CDR3: CASSLAGASQETQYF. CDR3 in DNA: TGTGCCAGCAGCTTAGCAGGGGCCTCCCAAGAGACCCAGTACTTC.

The genes are TRBV9 and TRBJ2-7; maybe TRBD2 (7 bases). This CDR3 has 12 amino acids. Germline V gives CDR1 SGDLS, CDR2 YYNGEE. The V gene lost 2 bases and the J gene lost 7 bases, with 10 bases spanning the gap. DNA for the CDR3: TGTGCCAGCAGCGTTAGGGGGGGTGAGCAGTACTTC. Translating it yields CASSVRGGEQYF.

V and J are TRBV28 and TRBJ2-3; unclear D gene. CDR1 MDHEN and CDR2 SYDVKM come from the germline V gene. Deletions cut 7 bases from V and 6 bases from J, with 11 bases between. The CDR3 spans 12 residues. CDR3 loop: CASTIHGDTQYF. CDR3 DNA sequence: TGTGCCAGCACCATTCACGGGGATACGCAGTATTTT.

This clone showed up just a few times. The genes are TRBV7-3 and TRBJ2-5; 8 bases are a match to TRBD2. The J call may be faulty, since TRBJ2-7 better matches the DNA end. This CDR3 is 15 amino acids long. Per germline, CDR1 SGHTA and CDR2 FQGTGA. The CDR3 nucleotides read TGTGCCAGCAGCTTACAGGCGGGAGGCTCCTACGAGCAGTACTTC. Its protein product is CASSLQAGGSYEQYF.